The sequence of this T cell receptor (beta chain) was determined in a study of Ad26.COV2.S vaccination and SARS-CoV-2 variants. The treatment was: approximately 18 received Ad26.COV2.S at low or high dose, single or two shots; roughly 5 received placebo; per-sample allocation not given. The samples were gathered on day 63 after the first injection of vaccine or placebo. In germline, CDR1 is SGHAT, CDR2 FQNNGV. This CDR3 is 13 amino acids long. V shed 5 bases, J shed 2 bases, and the junction held 2 bases outside the gene matches. The repertoire was sequenced with immunoSEQ multiplex PCR; TCRdb's copy has only in-frame clones and lacks some. The sample has a few hundred thousand clones; 83% are singletons.

V usage is TRBV11-2 and J usage is TRBJ2-7, with 8 bases matching TRBD2. The sample consisted of peripheral blood, taken in a trial of Ad26.COV2.S vaccine versus placebo. The sequence derives from a person aged 18 to 59 who received the Ad26.COV2.S COVID-19 vaccine or a placebo. CDR3 residues: CASSMGLAYEQYF. DNA for the CDR3: TGTGCCAGCAGCATGGGACTAGCCTACGAGCAGTACTTC. Together with reference TRBV11-2 and TRBJ2-7, the CDR3 gives the full variable domain: EAGVAQSPRYKIIEKRQSVAFWCNPISGHATLYWYQQILGQGPKLLIQFQNNGVVDDSQLPKDRFSAERLKGVDSTLKIQPAKLEDSAVYLCASSMGLAYEQYFGPGTRLTVT.